The 19 T cell receptor beta chains below come from one sample, sequenced in a study of radiotherapy plus CTLA-4 blockade in lung cancer. Profiled with immunoSEQ multiplex PCR; TCRdb holds only in-frame clones, not every one. The data hold about 85,000 clones, with approximately 84% observed a single time. This specimen consisted of peripheral blood, obtained from a patient treated with radiotherapy plus ipilimumab. Every receptor here comes from a human donor with non-small cell lung cancer who had a partial response to radiotherapy plus ipilimumab.

The CDR3 coding sequence is TGTGCCAGCAGTTCCGGCTGGGGCGGGAGGGCCCAAGAGACCCAGTACTTC. Its protein product is CASSSGWGGRAQETQYF. The chain employs TRBV27 and TRBJ2-5; 9 bases are shared with TRBD2. Germline lookup yields CDR1 MNHEY and CDR2 SMNVEV (reference sequence). The ends lost 4 bases at V and 1 base at J; junction bases unmatched: 10. The CDR3 contains 17 residues.

This clone was seen only once. The same CDR3 is also encoded by other DNA sequences in this sample. The V gene is TRBV10-3, the J gene TRBJ2-7; no reliable D call. CDR1 and CDR2 (germline): ENHRY, SYGVKD. This CDR3 spans 12 amino acids. In DNA, the CDR3 is TGTGCCATCAGTGAGGACACCTACGAGCAGTATGTC. Amino acid sequence: CAISEDTYEQYV.

V usage is TRBV28 and J usage is TRBJ1-5, with TRBD1 matching 7 bases. V gave up 4 bases and J gave up 3 bases; unmatched junction bases: 6. There are 15 residues in the CDR3. CDR1 MDHEN and CDR2 SYDVKM come from the germline V gene. The CDR3 DNA follows: TGTGCCAGCAGTTCCGGACAGGTCTTCAATCAGCCCCAGCATTTT. It translates to CASSSGQVFNQPQHF.

V usage is TRBV6-5 and J usage is TRBJ1-2; 9 bases agree with TRBD1. The germline gives CDR1 MNHEY, CDR2 SVGAGI. V lost 4 bases, J lost 3 bases, and 6 bases stayed unmatched. This CDR3 is built from 15 residues. The CDR3 is CASSSSGQGDYGYTF. The CDR3 DNA reads TGTGCCAGCAGTTCCTCGGGACAGGGTGACTATGGCTACACCTTC.

The genes are TRBV15 and TRBJ2-4; TRBD2 is a possible D gene (6 bases). Looked up from germline, CDR1 is LNHNV and CDR2 is YYDKDF (reference sequence). The ends were cut back, 1 base at V and 1 base at J, with 14 bases in the middle. This CDR3 has 17 residues. The CDR3 loop reads CATSRVGGNGAKNIQYF. The DNA for the CDR3 is TGTGCCACCAGCAGAGTGGGAGGTAATGGCGCCAAAAACATTCAGTACTTC.

V usage is TRBV27 and J usage is TRBJ1-5; D is possibly TRBD1 (6 bases). V was shortened by 7 bases and J by 4 bases, with 14 bases between the two germline ends. Germline V gene data show CDR1 as MNHEY and CDR2 as SMNVEV (reference sequence). This CDR3 is 14 amino acids long. This CDR3 is CASKKLQGNQPQHF. DNA of the CDR3: TGTGCCAGCAAGAAATTACAGGGAAATCAGCCCCAGCATTTT.

This chain links TRBV6-1 with TRBJ1-5, with 8 bases that match TRBD1. The CDR3 is made up of 14 amino acids. Per the germline V gene, CDR1 is MNHNS and CDR2 is SASEGT. The trim removed 6 bases at V and 7 bases at J, leaving 8 bases unmatched. Here the CDR3 reads CASRETGAWQPQHF. CDR3 sequence (DNA): TGTGCCAGCAGGGAGACAGGGGCATGGCAGCCCCAGCATTTT.

The chain is built from TRBV27 and TRBJ2-1; 13 bases line up with TRBD2. Trimming removed 6 bases from V and 9 bases from J; junction bases left unmatched: 11. CDR3 length: 16 amino acids. CDR1 is MNHEY, CDR2 SMNVEV, per germline (reference sequence). CDR3 DNA: TGTGCCAGCAGCTCCTCCGGGACTAGCGGGACGTCTGAGCAGTTCTTC. Its translation is CASSSSGTSGTSEQFF.

The J gene is TRBJ2-3, the V gene TRBV7-6; D is undetermined. With 3 bases removed from V and 3 bases from J, the gap between germline ends came to 7 bases. CDR1 and CDR2 from the germline V gene are SGHVS and FNYEAQ. The length of the CDR3 is 13 residues. CDR3 residues: CASSFSMTDTQYF. CDR3 in DNA: TGTGCCAGCAGCTTTTCTATGACAGATACGCAGTATTTT.

The chain has TRBV6-1 and TRBJ1-5; D uncertain. The CDR3 extends over 15 amino acids. Between the trimmed V and J ends, which lost 5 bases and 2 bases, there was a span of 13 bases. Germline V gives CDR1 MNHNS, CDR2 SASEGT. CDR3 residues: CASSPRSLGNQPQHF. In nucleotides, the CDR3 is TGTGCCAGCAGTCCGAGATCACTAGGCAATCAGCCCCAGCATTTT.

The genes are TRBV19 and TRBJ1-5; 9 nucleotides agree with TRBD1. Unmatched junction bases numbered 6, after V lost 9 bases and J lost 6 bases. Germline lookup yields CDR1 LNHDA and CDR2 SQIVND (reference sequence). CDR3 length: 13 amino acids. Here the CDR3 DNA reads TGTGCCAGCAGGACAGGGGAAGCTCAGCCCCAGCATTTT. It yields the protein CASRTGEAQPQHF.

The chain carries TRBV6-1 and TRBJ1-2, with D possibly TRBD1 on 5 matching bases. Germline CDR1 and CDR2: MNHNS and SASEGT. The CDR3 loop spans 14 amino acids. Deletions cut 1 base from V and 8 bases from J, with 14 bases between. The CDR3 loop is CASSEGAGNDGYTF. The DNA of the CDR3 is TGTGCCAGCAGTGAAGGGGCAGGGAACGACGGCTACACCTTC.

This chain uses TRBV7-2 with TRBJ2-2; TRBD1 agrees at 8 bases. V lost 5 bases and J lost 2; bases outside the gene matches: 4. CDR3 length equals 15 residues. Germline CDR1 SGHTA, CDR2 FQGNSA. The CDR3 DNA follows: TGTGCCAGCAGCCAGACAGGGGTCAACACCGGGGAGCTGTTTTTT. Encoded protein: CASSQTGVNTGELFF. Based on the CDR3 plus reference TRBV7-2 and TRBJ2-2, the full variable domain is GAGVSQSPSNKVTEKGKDVELRCDPISGHTALYWYRQSLGQGLEFLIYFQGNSAPDKSGLPSDRFSAERTGGSVSTLTIQRTQQEDSAVYLCASSQTGVNTGELFFGEGSRLTVL.

The chain carries TRBV21-1 and TRBJ2-6; whether TRBD2, the table's D call, matches the DNA was not checked. TRBV21-1 is deemed a pseudogene. CDR3 length equals 14 residues. CDR3 sequence (DNA): TGTGCCGGGAGGGGGTGCTCTGGGGCCAACGTCCTGACTTTC. Translation: CAGRGCSGANVLTF.

This clone has more than one count but fewer than ten. V and J are TRBV6-1 and TRBJ1-3; TRBD1 matches at 8 bases. This CDR3 has 15 amino acids. The V and J ends lost 7 bases and 4 bases, in that order; junction bases with no gene match: 9. In germline, CDR1 is MNHNS, CDR2 SASEGT. In DNA form, the CDR3 reads TGTGCCAGCAAAAAAGGACAGGGCAACGGAAACACCATATATTTT. It encodes CASKKGQGNGNTIYF.

This sequence joins TRBV19 and TRBJ2-3, with D possibly being TRBD1 (5 bases). The germline V and J ends were trimmed by 5 bases and 0 bases, with 12 bases remaining between them. Germline V gene lookup returns CDR1 LNHDA and CDR2 SQIVND (reference sequence). The CDR3 is 15 amino acids. For the CDR3, the DNA is TGTGCCAGTAGTGAACACAGGCCTAGCACAGATACGCAGTATTTT. Residues: CASSEHRPSTDTQYF. Drawing the rest from reference TRBV19 and TRBJ2-3, the complete variable domain is DGGITQSPKYLFRKEGQNVTLSCEQNLNHDAMYWYRQDPGQGLRLIYYSQIVNDFQKGDIAEGYSVSREKKESFPLTVTSAQKNPTAFYLCASSEHRPSTDTQYFGPGTRLTVL.

The chain recombines TRBV7-6 with TRBJ1-5; D gene unclear. The length of the CDR3 is 14 residues. Germline V gives CDR1 SGHVS, CDR2 FNYEAQ. V lost 1 base and J 10 bases, leaving 14 bases between the germline ends. CDR3 amino acids: CASSLDPGIGPQHF. In DNA form, the CDR3 reads TGTGCCAGCAGCTTAGATCCCGGGATTGGACCCCAGCATTTT.

V usage is TRBV5-4 and J usage is TRBJ2-2; D ambiguous. This CDR3 has 12 amino acids. Germline-derived CDR1 and CDR2 are SGHNT and YYREEE (reference sequence). The V and J ends lost 3 bases and 6 bases respectively, with 6 bases between them. DNA for the CDR3: TGTGCCAGCAGCTCCCAGTCCGGGGAGCTGTTTTTT. Its protein product is CASSSQSGELFF.

The genes are TRBV28 and TRBJ2-4; 11 nucleotides line up with TRBD2. There are 15 residues in the CDR3. CDR1 MDHEN and CDR2 SYDVKM come from the germline V gene. V lost 7 bases, J lost 12 bases, and 14 bases stayed unmatched. CDR3 nucleotide sequence: TGTGCCAGCATTCCCGGGACTAGCGGCCCCATCACTCAGTACTTC. Its translation is CASIPGTSGPITQYF.